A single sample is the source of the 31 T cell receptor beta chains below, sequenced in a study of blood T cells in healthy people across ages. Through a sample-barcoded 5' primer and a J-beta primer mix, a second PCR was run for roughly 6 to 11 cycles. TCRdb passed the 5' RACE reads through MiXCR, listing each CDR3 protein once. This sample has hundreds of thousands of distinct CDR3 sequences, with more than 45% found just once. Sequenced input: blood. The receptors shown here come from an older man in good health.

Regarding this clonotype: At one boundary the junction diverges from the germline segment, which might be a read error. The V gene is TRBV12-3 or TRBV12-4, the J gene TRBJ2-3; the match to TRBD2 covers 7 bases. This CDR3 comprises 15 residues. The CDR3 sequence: CASSLREWQAETQYF. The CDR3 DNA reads TGTGCCAGCAGCCTGCGGGAGTGGCAAGCAGAGACGCAGTATTTT.

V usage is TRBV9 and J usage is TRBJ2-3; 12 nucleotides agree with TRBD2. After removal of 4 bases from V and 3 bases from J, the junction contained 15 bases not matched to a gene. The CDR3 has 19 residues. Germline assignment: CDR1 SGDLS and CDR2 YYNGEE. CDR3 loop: CASSPQWRLAGDFTDTQYF. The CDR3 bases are TGTGCCAGCAGCCCCCAATGGAGACTAGCGGGGGACTTTACAGATACGCAGTATTTT.

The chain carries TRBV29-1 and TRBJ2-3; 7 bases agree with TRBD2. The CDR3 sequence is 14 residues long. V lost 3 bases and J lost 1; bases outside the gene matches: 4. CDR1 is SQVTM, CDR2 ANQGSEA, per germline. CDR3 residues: CSVDTGGGTDTQYF. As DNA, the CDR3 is TGCAGCGTTGACACGGGGGGTGGCACAGATACGCAGTATTTT.

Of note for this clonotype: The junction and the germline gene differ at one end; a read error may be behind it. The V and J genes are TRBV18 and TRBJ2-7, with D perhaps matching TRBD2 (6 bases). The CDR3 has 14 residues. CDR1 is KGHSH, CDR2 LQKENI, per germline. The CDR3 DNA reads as TGTGCCGGCTCCCCCTCGGAGGGGACGTACGAGCAGTACTTC. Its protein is CAGSPSEGTYEQYF.

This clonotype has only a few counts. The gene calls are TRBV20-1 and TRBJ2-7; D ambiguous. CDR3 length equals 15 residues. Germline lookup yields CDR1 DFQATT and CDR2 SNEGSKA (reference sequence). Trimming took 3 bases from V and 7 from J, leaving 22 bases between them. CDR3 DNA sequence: TGCAGTGCTAGCCCATCGTCAGCCTTGGTTAGAGAGCAGTACTTC. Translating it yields CSASPSSALVREQYF.

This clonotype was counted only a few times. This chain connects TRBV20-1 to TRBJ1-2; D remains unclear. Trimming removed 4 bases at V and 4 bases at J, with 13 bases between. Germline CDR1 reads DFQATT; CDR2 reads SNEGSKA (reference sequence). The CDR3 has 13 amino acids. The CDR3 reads CSAKKNPSYGYTF. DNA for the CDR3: TGCAGTGCTAAAAAAAACCCCTCCTATGGCTACACCTTC.

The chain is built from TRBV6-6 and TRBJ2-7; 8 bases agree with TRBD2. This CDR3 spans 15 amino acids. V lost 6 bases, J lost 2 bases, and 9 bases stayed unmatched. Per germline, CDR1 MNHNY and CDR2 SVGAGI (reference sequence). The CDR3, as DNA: TGTGCCAGCAGGCCCCGACTAGCGCGGCCCTACGAGCAGTACTTC. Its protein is CASRPRLARPYEQYF.

CDR3 region: CSASRFRGAYEQYF. The CDR3 coding sequence is TGCAGCGCCTCCAGGTTTCGGGGGGCCTACGAGCAGTACTTC. The V call is TRBV29-1, the J call TRBJ2-7; 7 bases agree with TRBD2. Germline V gene lookup returns CDR1 SQVTM and CDR2 ANQGSEA. With V trimmed by 7 bases and J by 2 bases, 11 bases remained unmatched. This CDR3 region has 14 residues.

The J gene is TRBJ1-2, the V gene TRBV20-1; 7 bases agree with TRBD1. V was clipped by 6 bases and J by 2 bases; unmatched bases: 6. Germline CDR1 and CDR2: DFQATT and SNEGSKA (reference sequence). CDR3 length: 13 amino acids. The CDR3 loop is CSADTGENYGYTF. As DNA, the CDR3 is TGCAGTGCGGACACAGGGGAGAACTATGGCTACACCTTC.

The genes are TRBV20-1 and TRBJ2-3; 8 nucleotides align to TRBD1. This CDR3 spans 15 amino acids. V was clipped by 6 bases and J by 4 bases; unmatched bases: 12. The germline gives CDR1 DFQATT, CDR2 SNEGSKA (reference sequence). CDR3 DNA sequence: TGCAGTGCCAAAGCGGAGCAGGGGGCGGCAGATACGCAGTATTTT. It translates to CSAKAEQGAADTQYF.

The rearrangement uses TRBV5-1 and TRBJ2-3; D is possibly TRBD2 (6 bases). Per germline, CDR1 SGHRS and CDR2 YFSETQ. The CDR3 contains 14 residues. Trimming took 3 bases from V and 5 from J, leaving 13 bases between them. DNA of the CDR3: TGCGCCAGCAGCTCGACTAGGTTCAGAGATACGCAGTATTTT. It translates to CASSSTRFRDTQYF.

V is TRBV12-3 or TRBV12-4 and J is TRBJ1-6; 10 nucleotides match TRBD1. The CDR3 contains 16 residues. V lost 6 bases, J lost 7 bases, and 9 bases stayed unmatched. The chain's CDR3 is CASSPEQGQGNSPLHF. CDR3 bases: TGTGCCAGCAGCCCAGAACAGGGACAGGGGAATTCACCCCTCCACTTT.

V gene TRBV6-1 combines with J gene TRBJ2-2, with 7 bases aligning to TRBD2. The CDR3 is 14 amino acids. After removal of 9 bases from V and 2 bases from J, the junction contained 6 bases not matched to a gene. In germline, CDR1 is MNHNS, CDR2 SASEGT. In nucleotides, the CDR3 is TGTGCCAGTGGACGGGAGGAAAACACCGGGGAGCTGTTTTTT. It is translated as CASGREENTGELFF.

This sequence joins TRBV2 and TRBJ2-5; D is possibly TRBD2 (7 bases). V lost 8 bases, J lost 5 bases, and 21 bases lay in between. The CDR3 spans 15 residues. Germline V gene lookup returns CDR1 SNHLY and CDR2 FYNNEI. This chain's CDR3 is CASCVARGAQETQYF. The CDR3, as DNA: TGTGCCAGCTGCGTTGCTCGGGGGGCACAGGAGACCCAGTACTTC.

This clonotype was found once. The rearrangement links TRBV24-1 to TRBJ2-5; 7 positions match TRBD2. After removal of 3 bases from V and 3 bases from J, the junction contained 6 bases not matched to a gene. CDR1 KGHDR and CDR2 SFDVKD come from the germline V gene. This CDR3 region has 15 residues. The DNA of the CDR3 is TGTGCCACCAGTGATACTGGGGCGGGGGAAGAGACCCAGTACTTC. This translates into CATSDTGAGEETQYF.

CDR3 nucleotides: TGTGCCACCAGTGACGGGGGGGCCTACAATGAGCAGTTCTTC. This gives the protein CATSDGGAYNEQFF. V is TRBV24-1 and J is TRBJ2-1, with 8 bases fitting TRBD2. Losses at the gene ends were 4 bases for V and 2 bases for J; bases not matched to a gene: 0. Germline CDR1 reads KGHDR; CDR2 reads SFDVKD. This CDR3 spans 14 amino acids.

The CDR3 DNA reads TGCGCCAGCAGCCAAGAAGTTCGGCAAAGCAGGAATTATTCACCCCTCCACTTT. It encodes CASSQEVRQSRNYSPLHF. This sequence joins TRBV4-1 and TRBJ1-6, with D unresolved. The CDR3 has 18 amino acids. Trimming left V 0 bases short and J 8 bases short, with 20 bases between. In germline, CDR1 is MGHRA, CDR2 YSYEKL.

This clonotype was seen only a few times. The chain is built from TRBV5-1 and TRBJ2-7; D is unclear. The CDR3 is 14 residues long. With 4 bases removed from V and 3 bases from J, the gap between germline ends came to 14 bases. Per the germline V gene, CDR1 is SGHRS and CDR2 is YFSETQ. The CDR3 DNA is TGCGCCAGCAGCCTTATACGGGCAAACTACGAGCAGTACTTC. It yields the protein CASSLIRANYEQYF.

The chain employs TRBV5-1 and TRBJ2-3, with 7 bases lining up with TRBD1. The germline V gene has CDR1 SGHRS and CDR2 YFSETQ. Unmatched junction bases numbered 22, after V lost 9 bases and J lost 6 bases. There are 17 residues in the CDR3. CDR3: CATHYETGPRGADTQYF. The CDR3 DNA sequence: TGCGCCACCCACTATGAGACAGGGCCGCGCGGAGCGGATACGCAGTATTTT.

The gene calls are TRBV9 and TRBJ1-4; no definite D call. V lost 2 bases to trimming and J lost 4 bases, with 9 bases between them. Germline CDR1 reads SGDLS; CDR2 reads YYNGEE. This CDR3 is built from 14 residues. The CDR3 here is CASSVRGSNEKLFF. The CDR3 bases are TGTGCCAGCAGCGTGCGCGGTAGTAATGAAAAACTGTTTTTT.

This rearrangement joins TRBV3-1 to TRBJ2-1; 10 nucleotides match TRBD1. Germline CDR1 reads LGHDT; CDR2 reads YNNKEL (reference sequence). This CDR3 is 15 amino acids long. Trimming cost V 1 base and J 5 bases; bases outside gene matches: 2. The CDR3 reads CASSQGTGGHNEQFF. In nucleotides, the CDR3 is TGTGCCAGCAGCCAAGGGACAGGGGGGCACAATGAGCAGTTCTTC.

Here the CDR3 DNA reads TGTGCCAGCAGTGGACAGGGGTACCTTTACGAGCAGTACTTC. Its translation: CASSGQGYLYEQYF. The chain recombines TRBV2 with TRBJ2-5, with 8 bases lining up with TRBD1. The end of the DNA aligns better with TRBJ2-7, so the J call may be wrong. Germline lookup yields CDR1 SNHLY and CDR2 FYNNEI. The CDR3 contains 14 residues.

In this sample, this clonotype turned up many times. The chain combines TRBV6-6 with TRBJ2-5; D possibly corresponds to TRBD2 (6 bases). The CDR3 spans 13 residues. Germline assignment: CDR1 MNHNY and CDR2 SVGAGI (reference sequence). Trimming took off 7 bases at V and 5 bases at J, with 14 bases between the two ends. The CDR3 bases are TGTGCCAGCATGACGGGAGCCCTGGAGACCCAGTACTTC. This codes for CASMTGALETQYF.

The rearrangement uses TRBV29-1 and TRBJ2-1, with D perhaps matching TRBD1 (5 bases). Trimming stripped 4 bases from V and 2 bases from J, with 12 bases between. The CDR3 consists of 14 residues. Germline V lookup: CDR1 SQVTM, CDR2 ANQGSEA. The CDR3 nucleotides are TGCAGCGTTGTAAGGGTAGGGGCCTACAATGAGCAGTTCTTC. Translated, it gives CSVVRVGAYNEQFF.

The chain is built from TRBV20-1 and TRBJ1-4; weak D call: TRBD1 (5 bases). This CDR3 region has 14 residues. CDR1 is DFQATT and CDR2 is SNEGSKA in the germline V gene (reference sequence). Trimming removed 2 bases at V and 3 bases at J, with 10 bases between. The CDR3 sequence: CSARTGGSNEKLFF. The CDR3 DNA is TGCAGTGCTAGAACGGGGGGTTCTAATGAAAAACTGTTTTTT.

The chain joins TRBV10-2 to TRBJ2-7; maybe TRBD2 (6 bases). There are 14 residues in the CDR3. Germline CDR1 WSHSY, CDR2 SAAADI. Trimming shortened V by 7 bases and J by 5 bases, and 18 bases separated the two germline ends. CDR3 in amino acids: CASTRPGVRDEQYF. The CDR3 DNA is TGCGCCAGCACCCGGCCGGGGGTTCGCGACGAGCAGTACTTC.

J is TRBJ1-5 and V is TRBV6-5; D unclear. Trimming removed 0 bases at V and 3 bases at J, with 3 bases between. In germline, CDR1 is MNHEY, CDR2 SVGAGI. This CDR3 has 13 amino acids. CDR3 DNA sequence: TGTGCCAGCAGTTACTCCGACAATCAGCCCCAGCATTTT. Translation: CASSYSDNQPQHF.

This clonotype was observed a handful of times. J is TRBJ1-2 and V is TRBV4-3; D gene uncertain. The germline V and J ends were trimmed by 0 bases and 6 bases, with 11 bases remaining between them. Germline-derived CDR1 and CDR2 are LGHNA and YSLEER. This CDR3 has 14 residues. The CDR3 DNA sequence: TGCGCCAGCAGCCAAGATCAAGCCGGGAATGGCTACACCTTC. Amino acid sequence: CASSQDQAGNGYTF.

The CDR3 reads CASSLRYSVGRAYEQYF. The CDR3 DNA reads as TGTGCCAGCAGTTTAAGGTATTCGGTCGGCAGGGCCTACGAGCAGTACTTC. The rearrangement uses TRBV12-3 or TRBV12-4 and TRBJ2-7; D possibly corresponds to TRBD1 (5 bases). Trimming shortened V by 2 bases and J by 2 bases, and 19 bases separated the two germline ends. This CDR3 contains 17 residues.

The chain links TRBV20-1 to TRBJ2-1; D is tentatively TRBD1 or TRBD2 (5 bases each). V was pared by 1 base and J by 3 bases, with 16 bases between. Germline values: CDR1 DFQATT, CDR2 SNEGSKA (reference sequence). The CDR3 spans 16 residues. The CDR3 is CSARAFTGGDYNEQFF. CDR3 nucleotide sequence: TGCAGTGCTAGAGCCTTTACAGGAGGCGACTACAATGAGCAGTTCTTC.

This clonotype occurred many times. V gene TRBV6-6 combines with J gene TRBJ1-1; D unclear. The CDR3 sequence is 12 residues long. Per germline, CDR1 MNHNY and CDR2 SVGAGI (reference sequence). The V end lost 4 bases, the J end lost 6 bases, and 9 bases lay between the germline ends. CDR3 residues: CASSSIGAEAFF. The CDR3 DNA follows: TGTGCCAGCAGTTCCATCGGCGCTGAAGCTTTCTTT.